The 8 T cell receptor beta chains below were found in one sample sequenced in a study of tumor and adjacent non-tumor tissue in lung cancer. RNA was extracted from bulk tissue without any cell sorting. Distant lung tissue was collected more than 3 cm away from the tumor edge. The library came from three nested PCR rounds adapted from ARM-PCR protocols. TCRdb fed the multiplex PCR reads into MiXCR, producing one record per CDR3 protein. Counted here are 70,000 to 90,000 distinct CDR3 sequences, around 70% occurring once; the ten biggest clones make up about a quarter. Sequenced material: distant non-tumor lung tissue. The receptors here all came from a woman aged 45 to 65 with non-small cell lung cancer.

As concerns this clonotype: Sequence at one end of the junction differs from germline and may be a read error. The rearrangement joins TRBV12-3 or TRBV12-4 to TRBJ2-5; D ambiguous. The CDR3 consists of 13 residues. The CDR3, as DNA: TGTGCCAGCAATATATCACCACAAGAGATCCAGTACTTC. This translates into CASNISPQEIQYF.

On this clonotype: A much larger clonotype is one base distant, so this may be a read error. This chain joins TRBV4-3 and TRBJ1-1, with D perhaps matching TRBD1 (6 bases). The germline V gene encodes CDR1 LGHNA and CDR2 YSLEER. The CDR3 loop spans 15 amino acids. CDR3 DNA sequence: TGCGCCAGCAGCCAAGAATGGACAGATCCTGTTGAAGATTTCTTT. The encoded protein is CASSQEWTDPVEDFF.

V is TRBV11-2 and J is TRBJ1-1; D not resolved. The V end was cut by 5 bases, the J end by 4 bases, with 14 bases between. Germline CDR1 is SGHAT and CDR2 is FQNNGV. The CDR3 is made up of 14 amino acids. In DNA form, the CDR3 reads TGTGCCAGCAGCCCCAGCCAGGCGACCACTGAAGCTTTCTTT. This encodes CASSPSQATTEAFF.

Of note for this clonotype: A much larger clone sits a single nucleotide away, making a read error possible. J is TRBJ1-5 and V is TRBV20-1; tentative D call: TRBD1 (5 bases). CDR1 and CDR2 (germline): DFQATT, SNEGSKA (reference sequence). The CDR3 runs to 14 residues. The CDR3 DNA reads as TGCGGTGCTAGTTCGGGGCGACCGTGGGAGCCCCAGCATTTT. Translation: CGASSGRPWEPQHF.

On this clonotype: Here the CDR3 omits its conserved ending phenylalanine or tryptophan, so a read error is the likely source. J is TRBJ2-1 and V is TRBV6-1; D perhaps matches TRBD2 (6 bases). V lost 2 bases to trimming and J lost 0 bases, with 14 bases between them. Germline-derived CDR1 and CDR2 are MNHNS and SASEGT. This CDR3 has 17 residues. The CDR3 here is CASSELGGLHSYNEQFL. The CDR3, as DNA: TGTGCCAGCAGTGAACTCGGGGGTCTACACTCCTACAATGAGCAGTTCCTC.

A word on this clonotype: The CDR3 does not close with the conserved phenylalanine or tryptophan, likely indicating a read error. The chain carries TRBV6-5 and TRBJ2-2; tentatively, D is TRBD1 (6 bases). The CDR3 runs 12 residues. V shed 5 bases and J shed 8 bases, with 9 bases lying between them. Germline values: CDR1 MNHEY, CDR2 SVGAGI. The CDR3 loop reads CASSTGIGELFY. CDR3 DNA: TGTGCCAGCAGTACAGGGATTGGGGAGCTGTTTTAT.

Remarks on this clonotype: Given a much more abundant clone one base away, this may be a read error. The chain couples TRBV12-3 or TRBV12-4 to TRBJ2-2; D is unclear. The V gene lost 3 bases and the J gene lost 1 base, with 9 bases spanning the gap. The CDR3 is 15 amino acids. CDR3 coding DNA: TGTGCCAGCAGTTTTGCATGGGGGAACACCGGGGAGCTGTTTTTT. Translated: CASSFAWGNTGELFF.

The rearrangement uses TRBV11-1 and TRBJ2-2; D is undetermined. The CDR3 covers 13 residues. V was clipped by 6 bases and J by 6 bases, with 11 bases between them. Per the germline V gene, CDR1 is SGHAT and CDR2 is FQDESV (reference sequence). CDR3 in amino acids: CASRSTTSGELFF. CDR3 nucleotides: TGTGCCAGCAGGTCTACAACGTCCGGGGAGCTGTTTTTT.